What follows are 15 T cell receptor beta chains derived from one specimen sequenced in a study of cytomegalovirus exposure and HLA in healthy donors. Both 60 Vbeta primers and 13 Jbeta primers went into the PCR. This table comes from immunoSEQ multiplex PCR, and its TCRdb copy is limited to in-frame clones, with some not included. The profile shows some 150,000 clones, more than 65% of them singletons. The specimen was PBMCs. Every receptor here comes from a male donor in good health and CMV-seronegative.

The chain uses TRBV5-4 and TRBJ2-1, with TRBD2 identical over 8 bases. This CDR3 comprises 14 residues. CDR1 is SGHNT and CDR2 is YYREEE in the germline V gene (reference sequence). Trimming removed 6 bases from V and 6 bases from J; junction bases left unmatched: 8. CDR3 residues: CASTRGGEGNEQFF. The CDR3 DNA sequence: TGTGCCAGCACCCGGGGGGGCGAGGGCAATGAGCAGTTCTTC. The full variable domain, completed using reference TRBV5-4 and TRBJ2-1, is ETGVTQSPTHLIKTRGQQVTLRCSSQSGHNTVSWYQQALGQGPQFIFQYYREEENGRGNFPPRFSGLQFPNYSSELNVNALELDDSALYLCASTRGGEGNEQFFGPGTRLTVL.

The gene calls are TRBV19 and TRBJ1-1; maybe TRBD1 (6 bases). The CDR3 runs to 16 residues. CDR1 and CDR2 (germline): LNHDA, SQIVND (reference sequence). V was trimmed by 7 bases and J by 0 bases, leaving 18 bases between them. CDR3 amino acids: CASTSGETRVNTEAFF. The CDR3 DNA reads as TGTGCCAGTACCTCAGGGGAAACTCGTGTGAACACTGAAGCTTTCTTT.

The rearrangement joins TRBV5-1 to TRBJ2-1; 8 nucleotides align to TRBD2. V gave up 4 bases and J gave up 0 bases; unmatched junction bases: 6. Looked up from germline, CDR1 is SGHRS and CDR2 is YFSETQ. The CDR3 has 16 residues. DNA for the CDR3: TGCGCCAGCAGCCCGATGGCGGGGGGCTCCTACAATGAGCAGTTCTTC. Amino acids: CASSPMAGGSYNEQFF. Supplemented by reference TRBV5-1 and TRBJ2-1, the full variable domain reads KAGVTQTPRYLIKTRGQQVTLSCSPISGHRSVSWYQQTPGQGLQFLFEYFSETQRNKGNFPGRFSGRQFSNSRSEMNVSTLELGDSALYLCASSPMAGGSYNEQFFGPGTRLTVL.

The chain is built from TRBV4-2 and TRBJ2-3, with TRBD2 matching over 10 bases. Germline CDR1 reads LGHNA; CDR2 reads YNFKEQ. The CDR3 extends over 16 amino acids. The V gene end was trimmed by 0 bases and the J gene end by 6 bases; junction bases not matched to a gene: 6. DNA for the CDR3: TGTGCCAGCAGCCAAGAGCTAGCGGGGGCGGCGGATACGCAGTATTTT. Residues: CASSQELAGAADTQYF.

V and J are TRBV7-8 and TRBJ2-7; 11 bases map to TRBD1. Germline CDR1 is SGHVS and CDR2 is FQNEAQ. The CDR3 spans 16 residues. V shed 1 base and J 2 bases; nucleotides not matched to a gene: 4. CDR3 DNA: TGTGCCAGCAGCTTAGGCGGGGGACAGGGGGCCTACGAGCAGTACTTC. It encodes CASSLGGGQGAYEQYF.

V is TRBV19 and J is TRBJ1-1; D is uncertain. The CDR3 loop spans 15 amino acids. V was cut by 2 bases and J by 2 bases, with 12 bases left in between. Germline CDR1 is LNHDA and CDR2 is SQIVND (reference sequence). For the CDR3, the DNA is TGTGCCAGTAGTATAAGTTTTTTGACTAACACTGAAGCTTTCTTT. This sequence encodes CASSISFLTNTEAFF.

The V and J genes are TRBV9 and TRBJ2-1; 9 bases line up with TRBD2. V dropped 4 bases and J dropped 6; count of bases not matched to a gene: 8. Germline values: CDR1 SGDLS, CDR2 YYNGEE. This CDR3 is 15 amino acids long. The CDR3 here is CASSITGTSFNEQFF. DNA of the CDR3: TGTGCCAGCAGCATCACCGGGACTAGCTTCAATGAGCAGTTCTTC.

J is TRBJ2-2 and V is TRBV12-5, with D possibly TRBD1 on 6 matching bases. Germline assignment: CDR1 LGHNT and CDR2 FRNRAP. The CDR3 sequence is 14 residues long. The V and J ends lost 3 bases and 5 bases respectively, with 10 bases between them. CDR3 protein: CASGLGQGTGELFF. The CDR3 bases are TGTGCTAGTGGTTTAGGGCAGGGGACCGGGGAGCTGTTTTTT.

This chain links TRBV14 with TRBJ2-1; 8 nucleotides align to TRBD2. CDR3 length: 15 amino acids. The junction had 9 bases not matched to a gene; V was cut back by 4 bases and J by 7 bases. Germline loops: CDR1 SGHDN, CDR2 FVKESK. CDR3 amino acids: CASSLTGTRSNEQFF. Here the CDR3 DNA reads TGTGCCAGCAGCCTCACCGGGACTAGATCGAATGAGCAGTTCTTC.

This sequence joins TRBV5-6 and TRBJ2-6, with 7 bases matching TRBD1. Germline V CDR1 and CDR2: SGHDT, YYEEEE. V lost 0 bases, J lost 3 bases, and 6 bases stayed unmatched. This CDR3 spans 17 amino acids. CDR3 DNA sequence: TGTGCCAGCAGCTTGGGACAGGGTGATTTTGGGGCCAACGTCCTGACTTTC. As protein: CASSLGQGDFGANVLTF.

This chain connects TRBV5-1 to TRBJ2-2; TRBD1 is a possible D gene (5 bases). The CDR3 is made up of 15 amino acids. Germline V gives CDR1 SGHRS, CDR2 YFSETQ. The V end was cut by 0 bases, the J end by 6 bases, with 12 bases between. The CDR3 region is CASSLVQGGAGELFF. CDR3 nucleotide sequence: TGCGCCAGCAGCTTGGTGCAGGGTGGCGCCGGGGAGCTGTTTTTT.

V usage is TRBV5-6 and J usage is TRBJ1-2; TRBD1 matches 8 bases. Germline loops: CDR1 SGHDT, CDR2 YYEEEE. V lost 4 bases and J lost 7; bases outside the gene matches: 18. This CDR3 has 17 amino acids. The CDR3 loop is CASSPTKPRTGWGGYTF. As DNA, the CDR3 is TGTGCCAGCAGCCCCACAAAACCTAGGACAGGGTGGGGTGGCTACACCTTC.

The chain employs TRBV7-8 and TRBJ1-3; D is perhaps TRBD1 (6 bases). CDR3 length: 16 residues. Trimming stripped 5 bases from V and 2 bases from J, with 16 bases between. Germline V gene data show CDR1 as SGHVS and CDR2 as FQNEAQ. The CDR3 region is CASSLTGNPPGNTIYF. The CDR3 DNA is TGTGCCAGCAGCCTAACAGGGAATCCCCCTGGAAACACCATATATTTT.

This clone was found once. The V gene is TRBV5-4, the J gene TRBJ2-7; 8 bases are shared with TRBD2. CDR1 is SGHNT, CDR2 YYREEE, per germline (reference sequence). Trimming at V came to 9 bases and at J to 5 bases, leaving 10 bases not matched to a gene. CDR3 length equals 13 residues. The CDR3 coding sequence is TGTGCCACCGGGGGGGGGATTCGCGACGAGCAGTACTTC. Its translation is CATGGGIRDEQYF.

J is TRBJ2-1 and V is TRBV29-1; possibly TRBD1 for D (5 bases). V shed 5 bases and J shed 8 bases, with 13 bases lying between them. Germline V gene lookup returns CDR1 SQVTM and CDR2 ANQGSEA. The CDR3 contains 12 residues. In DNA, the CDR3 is TGCAGCGTTAGGGGTCAGATCGATGAGCAGTTCTTC. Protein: CSVRGQIDEQFF.